This T cell receptor beta chain was profiled in a study of CD4+ T cells in melanoma. Generated by immunoSEQ multiplex PCR, the TCRdb table keeps only in-frame clones and is missing some. Here the sample spans 140,000 or so clones, about nine tenths being singletons. Germline CDR1 LGHNA, CDR2 YNFKEQ. V lost 1 base, J lost 6 bases, and 15 bases lay in between. CDR3 length: 15 amino acids. This receptor was identified in a human donor with melanoma. The chain combines TRBV4-2 with TRBJ1-1; no definite D call. The CDR3 sequence is CASSQVSSMGAEAFF. In DNA form, the CDR3 reads TGTGCCAGCAGCCAAGTAAGTTCCATGGGAGCTGAAGCTTTCTTT.